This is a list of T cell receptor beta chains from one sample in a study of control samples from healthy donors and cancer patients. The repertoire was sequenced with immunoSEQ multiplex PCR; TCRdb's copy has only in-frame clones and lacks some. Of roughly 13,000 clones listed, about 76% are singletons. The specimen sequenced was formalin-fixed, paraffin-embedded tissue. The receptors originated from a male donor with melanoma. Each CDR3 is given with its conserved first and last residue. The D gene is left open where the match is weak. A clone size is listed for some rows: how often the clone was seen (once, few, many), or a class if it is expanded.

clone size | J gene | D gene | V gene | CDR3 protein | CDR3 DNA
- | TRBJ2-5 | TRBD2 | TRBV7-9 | CASSSIGGENQETQYF | TGTGCCAGCAGCTCCATCGGGGGGGAGAATCAAGAGACCCAGTACTTC
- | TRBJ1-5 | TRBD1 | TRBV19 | CASTRQGSGQPQHF | TGTGCCAGTACTAGACAGGGGAGCGGTCAGCCCCAGCATTTT
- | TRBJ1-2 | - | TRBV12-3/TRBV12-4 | CASSLARQDGYTF | TGTGCCAGCAGTTTGGCCAGGCAAGATGGCTACACCTTC
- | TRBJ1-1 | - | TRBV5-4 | CASSPGGRTEAFF | TGTGCCAGCAGCCCTGGGGGGCGCACTGAAGCTTTCTTT
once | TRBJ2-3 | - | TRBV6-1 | CASSERWDTQYF | TGTGCCAGCAGTGAAAGGTGGGATACGCAGTATTTT
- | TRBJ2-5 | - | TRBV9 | CASSVDVGGSETQYF | TGTGCCAGCAGCGTAGATGTTGGGGGGAGCGAGACCCAGTACTTC
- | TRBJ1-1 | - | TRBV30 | CAWSVPGTTEAFF | TGTGCCTGGAGTGTACCAGGGACGACTGAAGCTTTCTTT
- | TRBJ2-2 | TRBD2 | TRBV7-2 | CASSLVSGGSYTGELFF | TGTGCCAGCAGCTTGGTGAGCGGGGGGTCCTACACCGGGGAGCTGTTTTTT
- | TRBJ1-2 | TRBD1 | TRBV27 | CASSLSMAGGNYGYTF | TGTGCCAGCAGTTTATCGATGGCAGGGGGCAACTATGGCTACACCTTC
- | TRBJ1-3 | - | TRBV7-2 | CASSLGGLPSSGNTIYF | TGTGCCAGCAGCTTAGGAGGGCTCCCTAGCTCTGGAAACACCATATATTTT
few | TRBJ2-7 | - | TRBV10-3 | CALTGGRSPEEQYF | TGTGCCTTGACGGGCGGGCGATCCCCGGAGGAGCAGTACTTC